The 6 T cell receptor beta chains given below trace back to one sample, sequenced in a study of shared clonotypes between healthy human individuals. The assay was immunoSEQ multiplex PCR, and TCRdb's table has in-frame clones only and misses some. The table includes millions of clones, approximately 94% detected once. Cells designated naive CD8 were CD45RO-negative and were positively selected for CCR7, with terminally differentiated effector memory CD45RA+ cells excluded. Sequenced input: naive CD8+ T cells sorted from blood. The receptors come from a man younger than 30 in good health.

The chain couples TRBV4-2 to TRBJ2-7; D possibly uses TRBD1 or TRBD2 (5 bases each). The CDR3 contains 13 residues. The germline CDR1 and CDR2 sequences are LGHNA and YNFKEQ. The ends were cut back, 3 bases at V and 6 bases at J, with 12 bases in the middle. DNA for the CDR3: TGTGCCAGCAGCCACCCCGGGACGGTCGAGCAGTACTTC. Translation gives CASSHPGTVEQYF.

In regard to this clone: A read error may produce the germline difference seen at one junction end. The rearrangement links TRBV7-7 to TRBJ2-7; 9 bases are shared with TRBD1. There are 13 residues in the CDR3. The germline gives CDR1 SSHAT, CDR2 FNYEAQ (reference sequence). This CDR3 reads CASSSTGGDEQYF. For the CDR3, the DNA is TGTGCTAGCAGCTCTACAGGGGGCGACGAGCAGTACTTC.

CDR3 sequence reads: CASSETGTGEFQETQYF. The CDR3 region has the DNA TGTGCCAGCAGCGAAACCGGGACAGGGGAATTCCAAGAGACCCAGTACTTC. This sequence joins TRBV7-8 and TRBJ2-5, with 10 bases lining up with TRBD1. Germline V gene data show CDR1 as SGHVS and CDR2 as FQNEAQ. V was clipped by 5 bases and J by 1 base; unmatched bases: 10. The CDR3 contains 17 residues.

V usage is TRBV10-2 and J usage is TRBJ2-7; D gene uncertain. Trimming took off 3 bases at V and 3 bases at J, with 6 bases between the two ends. Germline-derived CDR1 and CDR2 are WSHSY and SAAADI. The CDR3 extends over 12 amino acids. The CDR3 spells CASSERSYEQYF. The CDR3 DNA reads TGCGCCAGCAGTGAAAGAAGCTACGAGCAGTACTTC.

This chain joins TRBV6-1 and TRBJ1-1, with unresolved D. V was shortened by 1 base and J by 1 base, with 10 bases between the two germline ends. The CDR3 runs 15 residues. Germline V lookup: CDR1 MNHNS, CDR2 SASEGT. CDR3 region: CASSEVWAENTEAFF. The CDR3 DNA reads as TGTGCCAGCAGTGAAGTTTGGGCAGAGAACACTGAAGCTTTCTTT.

Comments on this clone: Other DNA sequences of this sample code for an identical CDR3. V usage is TRBV6-5 and J usage is TRBJ1-5; no firm D call. Trimming shortened V by 5 bases and J by 0 bases, and 8 bases separated the two germline ends. This CDR3 contains 14 residues. Germline CDR1 reads MNHEY; CDR2 reads SVGAGI. The CDR3 sequence is CASSPGLSNQPQHF. In DNA, the CDR3 is TGTGCCAGCAGTCCGGGCCTTAGCAATCAGCCCCAGCATTTT.